The T cell receptor beta chain described here comes from a study of immune evolution from preneoplasia to lung adenocarcinoma. V shed 2 bases and J shed 3 bases, with 8 bases lying between them. CDR1 and CDR2 from the germline V gene are LGHNA and YNFKEQ. The CDR3 totals 13 residues. As for this clone: No antigen is known for it.

Whole-study findings and limits: Top clone frequencies peaked in normal lung, apparently declining through invasive adenocarcinoma. Later-stage lesions appeared to have more T cells, more diversity, less clonality. KRAS-mutant nodules had the highest T cell clonality.

TCRdb's copy holds only in-frame clones and misses some; the assay was immunoSEQ multiplex PCR. The sample records around 10,000 clones, about 80% being singletons. The receptor's source is a person between 65 and 79 years old with lung adenocarcinoma. Some clones in this sample may be carry-over from other donors' samples. The chain uses TRBV4-2 and TRBJ2-7; D call uncertain. The specimen sequenced was FFPE minimally invasive lung adenocarcinoma tissue. CDR3 region: CASSQSQFYEQYF. In DNA form, the CDR3 reads TGTGCCAGCAGCCAAAGTCAATTCTACGAGCAGTACTTC.